This T cell receptor beta chain was documented in a study of Graves' ophthalmopathy and Graves' hyperthyroidism (dated by TCRdb to about 2018). Regarding the study in general: Peripheral blood was collected at initial diagnosis, prior to any treatment. An independent validation cohort comprised 18 hyperthyroidism patients and over 15 patients who later progressed from hyperthyroidism to ophthalmopathy. In total, approximately 130 blood samples were TCR-sequenced: around 42 ophthalmopathy, some 75 hyperthyroidism and about 17 hyperthyroidism-to-ophthalmopathy patients. To explore V-J signatures distinguishing ophthalmopathy from hyperthyroidism, a discovery set of approximately 100 patients (around 44 ophthalmopathy, some 55 stable hyperthyroidism) was enrolled. Once sampling was done, hyperthyroidism patients were given methimazole at a starting dose of 30 mg daily, while ophthalmopathy patients were given high-dose intravenous methylprednisolone. In over 5 hyperthyroidism patients, the T-cell repertoire of thyroid tissue was compared with the T-cell repertoire of blood. TCR beta repertoire signatures were used to distinguish Graves' ophthalmopathy from Graves' hyperthyroidism and to predict progression to ophthalmopathy. For training and testing, the 100 or so patients in the discovery cohort were randomly divided in a 7:3 ratio. The research as a whole found: Ophthalmopathy was separated from stable hyperthyroidism by the 13-signature model with about 85% sensitivity and 81% to 83% specificity in cross-validation and with 80%/75% in the test set. In validation, the model predicted ophthalmopathy progression with about 70% sensitivity and roughly 72% specificity; 12 predicted patients were CT-confirmed with GO in a median of approximately 6.5 months. No statistical method was used to set the sample size in advance, and the investigators knew which group each participant was assigned to. Most of the expanded thyroid clonotypes with a frequency above 0.001 were also detected in blood, and it was suggested that the thyroid immune response may be reflected by blood repertoires.

For repertoire sequencing, the TCR beta CDR3 regions were amplified from RNA transcripts. The first round of RT-PCR was done with HTBI primers and the Qiagen OneStep RT-PCR kit, and was followed by a second round of multiplex PCR, then size selection and purification. The libraries underwent paired-end sequencing with 100 bp reads on an Illumina HiSeq2000. Processing in the source paper ran as follows. SOAPnuke was used for read processing, and reads with adapters, uncalled bases, a mean Phred below 15, or no exact constant-primer or identifier match were discarded. COPE v1.2.5 was used to merge high-quality paired reads. Unique nucleotide sequences were defined as clonotypes and aligned to IMGT TRB V, D and J references using MiTCR v1.1. The analysis was limited to V-J combinations with a frequency above 0.0001, which together covered approximately 99% of the repertoires. A TCR clonal expansion and chaos score per V-J combination was defined as the ratio of F50 clonal expansion to chaos observed in the TCRdist matrix. Welch's t-statistics and random forest were used to narrow the features down to more than 10 V-J combinations, which were then fed into a naive Bayes classifier. Thyroid-blood repertoire similarity was quantified with the Morisita-Horn index. TCRdb itself trimmed the public reads at Q25 with fastp, ran MiXCR and retained productive beta chains. Identical CDR3 protein sequences are pooled into one entry, listed with their most common genes and DNA. None of the V and J calls come from the authors' own analysis; TCRdb made them. The sample records 360,000 or so distinct CDR3 sequences, around 17% of which are singletons. Jointly, the top ten make up approximately 1.4% of the sample.

This clonotype appeared many times. Its specific antigen is unknown. Qualities for individual bases were not recorded, and no much larger clone is one base off. Ophthalmopathy patients were characterized by moderately to severely active disease, a Clinical Activity Score of at least 3, a NOSPECS grade of at least 4, and a disease duration under 3 months. Patients with other autoimmune diseases, uncontrolled infections, pregnancy or lactation were excluded. Clinical symptoms, serum thyroxine, TRAb, thyroid ultrasound and orbital computed tomography were used for diagnosis. Ficoll-Paque density gradient centrifugation was used to isolate PBMCs from about 10 ml of fresh peripheral blood. Total RNA was extracted with Trizol reagent and quality-checked on an Agilent 2100 Bioanalyzer. The source is a woman in her late teens or twenties with Graves' ophthalmopathy. Donor details come from another sample of the same person, matched by shared clones. The sequenced material came from peripheral blood.

The DNA sequence is TGTGCCAGCAGTTATGGTCAGGGCGGTGGGGAGACCCAGTACTTC. This yields the protein CASSYGQGGGETQYF. The sequence links TRBV27 to TRBJ2-5; a tentative D match to TRBD1 spans 5 bases. Spanning cysteine to phenylalanine, the CDR3 consists of 15 amino acids. The CDR3 DNA has 45 bases and is translated from base 1. A distance of 17 bases separates the germline ends of V and J, which lose 4 bases and 5 bases respectively. The germline V gene encodes CDR1 MNHEY and CDR2 SMNVEV (reference sequence).